One sample yielded the 10 T cell receptor beta chains listed below, sequenced in a study of patients and donors after allogeneic stem cell transplantation (dated by TCRdb to about 2020). Library method: RT-PCR. Instrument used: NextSeq 550. TCRdb redid the processing of the public reads, applying fastp at Q25 and MiXCR, and retained in-frame beta chains. Each CDR3 protein appears once, grouped with its most common genes and DNA. The sample data list about 76,000 distinct CDR3 sequences, and around 27% of these were observed just once. The ten most abundant clones make up roughly 29% of the sample. The sequencing sample was made of blood, either unsorted or a sorted T cell fraction (not recorded which). Receptors were obtained from a human donor who was either an allogeneic HSCT recipient or a stem cell or donor lymphocyte infusion donor (not recorded which). It is not recorded whose cells these are; they may come from a transplant donor.

Many counts were recorded for this clonotype. CDR3: CSAGGQINEKLFF. The CDR3 DNA reads as TGCAGCGCCGGGGGACAGATTAATGAAAAACTGTTTTTT. This chain connects TRBV29-1 to TRBJ1-4, with 7 bases fitting TRBD1. V was pared by 7 bases and J by 4 bases, with 6 bases of the junction left unmatched. Germline V gene lookup returns CDR1 SQVTM and CDR2 ANQGSEA. This CDR3 contains 13 residues.

This chain joins TRBV7-9 and TRBJ2-5; D is uncertain. Per the germline V gene, CDR1 is SEHNR and CDR2 is FQNEAQ (reference sequence). The V end lost 2 bases, the J end lost 4 bases, and 14 bases lay between the germline ends. The CDR3 totals 15 residues. The CDR3 DNA reads as TGTGCCAGCAGCTTAATTCTGGCCTGGGGAGAGACCCAGTACTTC. Translated, it gives CASSLILAWGETQYF.

The V call is TRBV2, the J call TRBJ1-6; 7 bases agree with TRBD1. V was clipped by 5 bases and J by 5 bases; unmatched bases: 3. The CDR3 consists of 14 residues. From germline, CDR1 is SNHLY and CDR2 FYNNEI. The CDR3 DNA reads TGTGCCAGCAGTCAACAGGGGAATAATTCACCCCTCCACTTT. This codes for CASSQQGNNSPLHF.

This clonotype was seen only a few times. This sequence joins TRBV28 and TRBJ1-2, with 7 bases identical to TRBD1. The CDR3 runs to 19 residues. Germline V gene sequence: CDR1 MDHEN, CDR2 SYDVKM. The junction had 14 bases not matched to a gene; V was cut back by 1 base and J by 0 bases. The CDR3 DNA follows: TGTGCCAGCAGTTTATTTTTCCAGGACAGGAATCCTTCTAACTATGGCTACACCTTC. It translates to CASSLFFQDRNPSNYGYTF.

This clonotype was counted only a few times. The rearrangement links TRBV12-3 or TRBV12-4 to TRBJ1-1; no firm D call. The V end was cut by 2 bases, the J end by 3 bases, with 7 bases between. This CDR3 is 13 amino acids long. Here the CDR3 reads CASSLRADTEAFF. CDR3 nucleotides: TGTGCCAGCAGTTTACGGGCTGACACTGAAGCTTTCTTT.

This clonotype was recorded a few times. This chain connects TRBV5-1 to TRBJ1-2; the D gene is possibly TRBD1 (5 bases). Germline V gives CDR1 SGHRS, CDR2 YFSETQ. CDR3 length: 15 amino acids. Trimming left V 0 bases short and J 5 bases short, with 14 bases between. The CDR3 reads CASSLVPGIFYGYTF. The CDR3 DNA reads TGCGCCAGCAGCTTGGTTCCAGGGATCTTTTATGGCTACACCTTC.

The chain couples TRBV7-9 to TRBJ2-5; D may match TRBD1 or TRBD2 (5 bases each). CDR1 is SEHNR and CDR2 is FQNEAQ in the germline V gene (reference sequence). V was clipped by 4 bases and J by 5 bases, with 14 bases between them. The CDR3 contains 14 residues. The CDR3: CASSSGPLWETQYF. The CDR3 region has the DNA TGTGCCAGCAGCTCGGGACCTCTTTGGGAGACCCAGTACTTC.

This rearrangement joins TRBV19 to TRBJ1-2, with D hard to call. Per the germline V gene, CDR1 is LNHDA and CDR2 is SQIVND (reference sequence). The CDR3 is 13 residues long. V was clipped by 3 bases and J by 5 bases, with 10 bases between them. CDR3 in DNA: TGTGCCAGTAGTATGGGTCTAATATATGGCTACACCTTC. It codes for CASSMGLIYGYTF.

The rearrangement uses TRBV5-1 and TRBJ2-7, with D possibly matching TRBD2 (6 bases). Trimming left V 1 base short and J 0 bases short, with 14 bases between. The germline V gene encodes CDR1 SGHRS and CDR2 YFSETQ. This CDR3 is built from 16 residues. CDR3 amino acids: CASSLLGGPSSYEQYF. Written as DNA, the CDR3 is TGCGCCAGCAGCTTGTTAGGAGGGCCAAGCTCCTACGAGCAGTACTTC.

The genes are TRBV7-2 and TRBJ1-2, with D uncertain. Looked up from germline, CDR1 is SGHTA and CDR2 is FQGNSA. The CDR3 consists of 14 residues. V was trimmed by 1 base and J by 2 bases, leaving 8 bases between them. In DNA form, the CDR3 reads TGTGCCAGCAGCTTAGTAGCTCCCAACTATGGCTACACCTTC. This gives the protein CASSLVAPNYGYTF.